Following are 32 T cell receptor beta chains from one sample sequenced in a study of CD8 T cells in ankylosing spondylitis. TCRdb re-derived calls from the 5' RACE reads in MiXCR, one entry per CDR3 protein. The table includes around 150,000 distinct CDR3 sequences, under 55% detected once. Material for sequencing was synovial fluid, either unsorted or a sorted T cell fraction (not recorded which). Receptors were obtained from a male donor with ankylosing spondylitis.

The chain combines TRBV20-1 with TRBJ2-1; TRBD2 agrees at 11 bases. The V gene end was trimmed by 6 bases and the J gene end by 8 bases; junction bases not matched to a gene: 12. Germline CDR1 reads DFQATT; CDR2 reads SNEGSKA (reference sequence). The CDR3 spans 15 residues. The CDR3 spells CSARGLAAIGHEQFF. The CDR3 coding sequence is TGCAGTGCCAGGGGACTAGCGGCAATCGGCCATGAGCAGTTCTTC.

CDR3 DNA sequence: TGCGCCAGCAGCCTAGCGGGAAGACTCTACAATGAGCAGTTCTTC. It yields the protein CASSLAGRLYNEQFF. This sequence joins TRBV4-3 and TRBJ2-1; TRBD2 matches 8 bases. CDR1 is LGHNA, CDR2 YSLEER, per germline. V gave up 4 bases and J gave up 3 bases; unmatched junction bases: 5. The CDR3 runs to 15 residues.

This clonotype was found a few times. J is TRBJ2-6 and V is TRBV4-3; perhaps D is TRBD1 or TRBD2 (5 bases each). With 2 bases removed from V and 0 bases from J, the gap between germline ends came to 14 bases. The length of the CDR3 is 18 residues. The germline V gene encodes CDR1 LGHNA and CDR2 YSLEER. The CDR3 coding sequence is TGCGCCAGCAGCCAATTTGGGACGTCTAGCTCTGGGGCCAACGTCCTGACTTTC. Translation: CASSQFGTSSSGANVLTF.

The DNA of the CDR3 is TGCGCCAGCAGCTTGGGACAGAGAATGAACACTGAAGCTTTCTTT. Translation: CASSLGQRMNTEAFF. J is TRBJ1-1 and V is TRBV5-1; a weak D match, TRBD1 (5 bases). Trimming stripped 0 bases from V and 0 bases from J, with 9 bases between. The CDR3 loop spans 15 amino acids. Germline-derived CDR1 and CDR2 are SGHRS and YFSETQ.

In nucleotides, the CDR3 is TGTGCCAGCAGCGTAGCACCGGGACAGGACTATGGCTACACCTTC. Amino acid sequence: CASSVAPGQDYGYTF. The rearrangement joins TRBV9 to TRBJ1-2; 8 nucleotides line up with TRBD1. With 0 bases clipped from V and 3 bases from J, the junction kept 4 bases outside the gene matches. Germline values: CDR1 SGDLS, CDR2 YYNGEE. CDR3 length: 15 amino acids.

The count of this clonotype is one. The rearrangement joins TRBV10-1 to TRBJ2-1; D not resolved. CDR1 is WNHNN and CDR2 is SYGVQD in the germline V gene (reference sequence). The CDR3 runs to 15 residues. V was shortened by 2 bases and J by 2 bases, with 10 bases between the two germline ends. CDR3 in amino acids: CASSEKWETYNEQFF. CDR3 DNA sequence: TGCGCCAGCAGTGAGAAATGGGAAACCTACAATGAGCAGTTCTTC.

V and J are TRBV4-3 and TRBJ2-1, with 8 bases fitting TRBD2. Trimming at V came to 5 bases and at J to 4 bases, leaving 10 bases not matched to a gene. The CDR3 totals 16 residues. Germline CDR1 LGHNA, CDR2 YSLEER. The CDR3 region is CASSYGAASGYNEQFF. The CDR3 nucleotides read TGCGCCAGCAGCTATGGGGCGGCTAGCGGGTACAATGAGCAGTTCTTC.

The CDR3 loop is CASSWAGQGYYEQYF. The CDR3 bases are TGTGCCAGCAGCTGGGCCGGACAGGGTTACTACGAGCAGTACTTC. J is TRBJ2-7 and V is TRBV28; 8 nucleotides match TRBD1. The germline gives CDR1 MDHEN, CDR2 SYDVKM. V lost 6 bases and J lost 3; bases outside the gene matches: 10. The CDR3 length is 15 residues.

This chain joins TRBV12-3 or TRBV12-4 and TRBJ1-1; D gene ambiguous. Trimming pared 4 bases from V and 5 bases from J, leaving 17 bases between. The CDR3 runs 15 residues. The CDR3 sequence: CASSYGLGMGTEAFF. For the CDR3, the DNA is TGTGCCAGCAGTTATGGGCTGGGGATGGGGACTGAAGCTTTCTTT.

The CDR3 region is CASSPWTTSYEQYF. CDR3 sequence (DNA): TGTGCCAGCAGTCCATGGACGACCTCCTACGAGCAGTACTTC. The rearrangement joins TRBV28 to TRBJ2-7; D is unresolved. The germline V and J ends were trimmed by 5 bases and 0 bases, with 11 bases remaining between them. Germline CDR1 reads MDHEN; CDR2 reads SYDVKM. CDR3 length: 14 amino acids.

This chain connects TRBV12-3 or TRBV12-4 to TRBJ1-1; D remains ambiguous. The CDR3 is made up of 12 amino acids. Trimming shortened V by 6 bases and J by 2 bases, and 7 bases separated the two germline ends. This CDR3 reads CASRVANTEAFF. The CDR3 DNA follows: TGTGCCAGCAGGGTCGCTAACACTGAAGCTTTCTTT.

The J gene is TRBJ2-7, the V gene TRBV28; D gene unclear. Trimming pared 3 bases from V and 3 bases from J, leaving 9 bases between. CDR1 and CDR2 from the germline V gene are MDHEN and SYDVKM. The CDR3 totals 13 residues. The CDR3 protein is CASSLNSDYEQYF. The CDR3 DNA reads TGTGCCAGCAGTTTGAACAGCGACTACGAGCAGTACTTC.

This chain uses TRBV2 with TRBJ1-1; D remains ambiguous. The CDR3 is made up of 13 amino acids. Trimming took 1 base from V and 0 from J, leaving 3 bases between them. Germline-derived CDR1 and CDR2 are SNHLY and FYNNEI. CDR3 in amino acids: CASSEVLNTEAFF. CDR3 coding DNA: TGTGCCAGCAGTGAAGTGTTGAACACTGAAGCTTTCTTT.

CDR3 protein: CASSSAWTGDRILITEAFF. The CDR3 nucleotides read TGTGCCAGCAGCTCCGCCTGGACAGGGGACCGCATCCTCATCACTGAAGCTTTCTTT. The chain uses TRBV11-1 and TRBJ1-1, with 9 positions matching TRBD1. The V and J ends lost 4 bases and 4 bases, in that order; junction bases with no gene match: 19. This CDR3 is built from 19 residues. Germline lookup yields CDR1 SGHAT and CDR2 FQDESV (reference sequence).

This clonotype has a count of ten or more. This chain links TRBV20-1 with TRBJ2-1; TRBD2 agrees at 11 bases. The CDR3 length is 14 residues. V lost 4 bases and J lost 4; bases outside the gene matches: 3. CDR1 is DFQATT and CDR2 is SNEGSKA in the germline V gene (reference sequence). CDR3 DNA: TGCAGTGCTAAGGGACTAGCGGAGTACAATGAGCAGTTCTTC. This encodes CSAKGLAEYNEQFF.

This clonotype counts as medium-sized. This chain uses TRBV27 with TRBJ2-1, with 11 positions matching TRBD2. V gave up 6 bases and J gave up 8 bases; unmatched junction bases: 18. Germline assignment: CDR1 MNHEY and CDR2 SMNVEV (reference sequence). This CDR3 has 18 amino acids. CDR3 sequence reads: CASRSEQGLAGGGHEQFF. Written as DNA, the CDR3 is TGTGCCAGCAGATCCGAGCAGGGCCTAGCGGGAGGAGGCCATGAGCAGTTCTTC.

This clonotype was found once. The chain carries TRBV29-1 and TRBJ1-2; possibly TRBD1 for D (5 bases). The V gene lost 7 bases and the J gene lost 6 bases, with 15 bases spanning the gap. The CDR3 runs 12 residues. Germline V gives CDR1 SQVTM, CDR2 ANQGSEA. This chain's CDR3 is CSGGPTTNGYTF. CDR3 coding DNA: TGCAGCGGGGGACCTACGACTAATGGCTACACCTTC.

J is TRBJ2-2 and V is TRBV27, with 7 nucleotides matching TRBD2. The J segment lost 3 bases and the V segment lost 5 bases, leaving 12 bases of the junction unmatched. This CDR3 has 17 amino acids. The germline V gene encodes CDR1 MNHEY and CDR2 SMNVEV (reference sequence). The CDR3 coding sequence is TGTGCCAGCAGTCCACTCGGGACTAACGCTGACACCGGGGAGCTGTTTTTT. It is translated as CASSPLGTNADTGELFF.

This clonotype has more than one count but fewer than ten. CDR3 in DNA: TGTGCCAGCAGTTATAGTCGTGAGGGGCTATCAATAAATGAGCAGTTCTTC. This encodes CASSYSREGLSINEQFF. This chain uses TRBV6-5 with TRBJ2-1, with D possibly called TRBD1 or TRBD2 (5 bases each). CDR3 length equals 17 residues. Germline values: CDR1 MNHEY, CDR2 SVGAGI. The ends were cut back, 3 bases at V and 7 bases at J, with 22 bases in the middle.

The chain links TRBV19 to TRBJ2-1; D tentatively fits TRBD1 or TRBD2 (6 bases each). The CDR3 length is 16 residues. The V and J ends lost 0 bases and 4 bases respectively, with 13 bases between them. Germline CDR1 and CDR2: LNHDA and SQIVND (reference sequence). The DNA of the CDR3 is TGTGCCAGTAGTATAGATGGAGGGGGTTTTTACAATGAGCAGTTCTTC. This translates into CASSIDGGGFYNEQFF.

The CDR3 sequence is CASSSDGGPGDTQYF. DNA of the CDR3: TGCGCCAGCAGCTCGGATGGGGGGCCAGGAGATACGCAGTATTTT. This chain joins TRBV5-1 and TRBJ2-3; D is possibly TRBD1 or TRBD2 (6 bases each). V was pared by 3 bases and J by 5 bases, with 16 bases between. This CDR3 has 15 amino acids. Germline CDR1 and CDR2: SGHRS and YFSETQ.

The sample holds one count of this clonotype. The chain joins TRBV6-1 to TRBJ1-5; no firm D call. The CDR3 is 14 residues long. In germline, CDR1 is MNHNS, CDR2 SASEGT. Deletions cut 4 bases from V and 1 base from J, with 8 bases between. The CDR3 nucleotides read TGTGCCAGCAGTGGCCCGGGGAGCAATCAGCCCCAGCATTTT. Its protein product is CASSGPGSNQPQHF.

V usage is TRBV27 and J usage is TRBJ2-7; 7 bases align to TRBD1. Germline V gives CDR1 MNHEY, CDR2 SMNVEV (reference sequence). This CDR3 has 15 amino acids. Trimming at V came to 2 bases and at J to 2 bases, leaving 6 bases not matched to a gene. The CDR3 reads CASSLIDRAPYEQYF. The CDR3, as DNA: TGTGCCAGCAGTTTAATCGACAGGGCTCCCTACGAGCAGTACTTC.

The V gene is TRBV5-1, the J gene TRBJ2-6, with D maybe TRBD1 (5 bases). The V gene lost 1 base and the J gene lost 3 bases, with 20 bases spanning the gap. Germline V CDR1 and CDR2: SGHRS, YFSETQ. The CDR3 sequence is 19 residues long. The CDR3 loop is CASSLLAGLYSSGANVLTF. The CDR3 coding sequence is TGCGCCAGCAGCTTGCTCGCAGGGTTGTATTCTAGTGGGGCCAACGTCCTGACTTTC.

There are many counts of this clonotype. The chain links TRBV28 to TRBJ1-5; D gene uncertain. V lost 3 bases and J 2 bases, leaving 14 bases between the germline ends. The germline V gene has CDR1 MDHEN and CDR2 SYDVKM. This CDR3 has 16 amino acids. The CDR3 bases are TGTGCCAGCAGTTTTCGCCTGGTCCCGGGCAATCAGCCCCAGCATTTT. Encoded protein: CASSFRLVPGNQPQHF. The variable domain in full, with the rest retrieved from reference TRBV28 and TRBJ1-5, is DVKVTQSSRYLVKRTGEKVFLECVQDMDHENMFWYRQDPGLGLRLIYFSYDVKMKEKGDIPEGYSVSREKKERFSLILESASTNQTSMYLCASSFRLVPGNQPQHFGDGTRLSIL.

The CDR3 loop is CASTRADRGHYEQYF. CDR3 DNA sequence: TGTGCCAGCACCCGTGCGGACAGGGGGCACTACGAGCAGTACTTC. V is TRBV2 and J is TRBJ2-7; 11 bases agree with TRBD1. V was clipped by 7 bases and J by 3 bases; unmatched bases: 8. The CDR3 is 15 residues long. Per the germline V gene, CDR1 is SNHLY and CDR2 is FYNNEI. Supplemented by reference TRBV2 and TRBJ2-7, the full variable domain reads EPEVTQTPSHQVTQMGQEVILRCVPISNHLYFYWYRQILGQKVEFLVSFYNNEISEKSEIFDDQFSVERPDGSNFTLKIRSTKLEDSAMYFCASTRADRGHYEQYFGPGTRLTVT.

The count of this clonotype is one. The V and J genes are TRBV6-5 and TRBJ1-4, with TRBD1 matching 8 bases. CDR1 is MNHEY and CDR2 is SVGAGI in the germline V gene. V lost 0 bases and J lost 4; bases outside the gene matches: 7. The CDR3 is 17 residues long. The CDR3 nucleotides read TGTGCCAGCAGTTACTCGGGCAGGGGGCGGGATAATGAAAAACTGTTTTTT. Its protein product is CASSYSGRGRDNEKLFF.

At least ten counts were recorded for this clonotype. The chain joins TRBV20-1 to TRBJ1-5, with 9 positions matching TRBD1. Trimming took 3 bases from V and 5 from J; bases not matched to a gene: 8. Germline V gene data show CDR1 as DFQATT and CDR2 as SNEGSKA (reference sequence). The CDR3 sequence is 15 residues long. The CDR3 DNA is TGCAGTGCTAGTCCCGGGACAGGGTTTGATCAGCCCCAGCATTTT. Translation gives CSASPGTGFDQPQHF.

This clonotype was seen a handful of times. The chain uses TRBV7-9 and TRBJ2-7; D is possibly TRBD2 (6 bases). This CDR3 comprises 14 residues. Trimming pared 4 bases from V and 2 bases from J, leaving 12 bases between. Germline V lookup: CDR1 SEHNR, CDR2 FQNEAQ (reference sequence). Here the CDR3 DNA reads TGTGCCAGCAGCTGGGGAGGAGGACCCTACGAGCAGTACTTC. This gives the protein CASSWGGGPYEQYF.

The chain couples TRBV15 to TRBJ2-3, with D perhaps matching TRBD1 (5 bases). The CDR3 contains 20 residues. The germline V gene encodes CDR1 LNHNV and CDR2 YYDKDF (reference sequence). V lost 0 bases to trimming and J lost 4 bases, with 26 bases between them. The CDR3: CATSRDPPWSYTGSSDTQYF. CDR3 in DNA: TGTGCCACCAGCAGAGATCCCCCGTGGTCCTACACAGGCTCATCAGATACGCAGTATTTT.

The rearrangement joins TRBV4-3 to TRBJ2-3; 9 bases align to TRBD1. The CDR3 is 15 amino acids. J was trimmed by 2 bases and V by 4 bases; bases with no gene match: 4. The germline gives CDR1 LGHNA, CDR2 YSLEER. The CDR3 nucleotides read TGCGCCAGCAGCCCCCGGGACAGGGACACAGATACGCAGTATTTT. Protein: CASSPRDRDTDTQYF.

Only a few counts were recorded for this clonotype. This rearrangement joins TRBV20-1 to TRBJ2-7; possibly TRBD1 for D (6 bases). Germline V gene sequence: CDR1 DFQATT, CDR2 SNEGSKA (reference sequence). The CDR3 extends over 17 amino acids. V dropped 0 bases and J dropped 2 bases, with 20 bases sitting between them. In DNA form, the CDR3 reads TGCAGTGCTAGAGATTATAAGGGGGTCAAGGAGACCTACGAGCAGTACTTC. Protein: CSARDYKGVKETYEQYF.